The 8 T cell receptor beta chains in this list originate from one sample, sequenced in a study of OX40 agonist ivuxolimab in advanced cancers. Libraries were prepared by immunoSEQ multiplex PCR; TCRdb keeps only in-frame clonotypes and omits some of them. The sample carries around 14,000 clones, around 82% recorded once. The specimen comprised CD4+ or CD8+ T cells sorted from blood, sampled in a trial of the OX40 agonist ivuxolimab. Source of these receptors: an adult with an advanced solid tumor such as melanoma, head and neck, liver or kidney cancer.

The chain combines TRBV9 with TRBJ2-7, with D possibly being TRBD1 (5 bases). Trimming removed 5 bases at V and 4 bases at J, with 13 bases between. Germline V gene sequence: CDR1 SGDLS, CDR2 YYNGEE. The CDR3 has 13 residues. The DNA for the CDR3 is TGTGCCAGCAGGGGGAAAGGACAATACGAGCAGTACTTC. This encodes CASRGKGQYEQYF.

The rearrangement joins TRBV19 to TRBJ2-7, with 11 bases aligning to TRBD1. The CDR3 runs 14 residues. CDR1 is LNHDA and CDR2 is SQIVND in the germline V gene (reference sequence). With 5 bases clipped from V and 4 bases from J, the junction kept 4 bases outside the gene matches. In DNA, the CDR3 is TGTGCCAGTAGTCCCGGGACAGGGGGGTACGAGCAGTACTTC. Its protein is CASSPGTGGYEQYF.

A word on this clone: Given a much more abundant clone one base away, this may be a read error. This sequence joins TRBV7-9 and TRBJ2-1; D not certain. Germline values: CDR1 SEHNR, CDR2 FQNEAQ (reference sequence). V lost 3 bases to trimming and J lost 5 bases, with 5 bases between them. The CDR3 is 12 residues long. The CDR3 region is CASSFGNNEQFF. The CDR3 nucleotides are TGTGCCAGCAGCTTCGGAAACAATGAGCAGTTCTTC. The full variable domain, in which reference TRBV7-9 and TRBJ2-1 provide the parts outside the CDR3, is DTGVSQNPRHKITKRGQNVTFRCDPISEHNRLYWYRQTLGQGPEFLTYFQNEAQLEKSRLLSDRFSAERPKGSFSTLEIQRTEQGDSAMYLCASSFGNNEQFFGPGTRLTVL.

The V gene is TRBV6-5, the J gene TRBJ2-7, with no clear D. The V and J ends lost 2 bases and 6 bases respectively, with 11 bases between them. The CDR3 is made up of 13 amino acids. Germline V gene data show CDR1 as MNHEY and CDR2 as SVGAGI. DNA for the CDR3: TGTGCCAGCAGTTACCGGCTAAGGCTCGAGCAGTACTTC. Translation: CASSYRLRLEQYF.

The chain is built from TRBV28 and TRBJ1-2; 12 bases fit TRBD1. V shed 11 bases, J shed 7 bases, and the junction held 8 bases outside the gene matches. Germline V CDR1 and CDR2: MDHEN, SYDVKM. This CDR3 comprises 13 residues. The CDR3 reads CAGGDRGHSGYTF. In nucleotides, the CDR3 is TGTGCCGGAGGGGACAGGGGGCACTCTGGCTACACCTTC.

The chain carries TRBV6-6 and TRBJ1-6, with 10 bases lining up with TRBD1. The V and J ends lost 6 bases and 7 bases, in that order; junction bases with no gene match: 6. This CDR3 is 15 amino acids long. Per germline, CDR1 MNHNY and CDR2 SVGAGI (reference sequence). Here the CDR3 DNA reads TGTGCCAGCAGCCCGGACAGGGGGTACAATTCACCCCTCCACTTT. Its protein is CASSPDRGYNSPLHF.

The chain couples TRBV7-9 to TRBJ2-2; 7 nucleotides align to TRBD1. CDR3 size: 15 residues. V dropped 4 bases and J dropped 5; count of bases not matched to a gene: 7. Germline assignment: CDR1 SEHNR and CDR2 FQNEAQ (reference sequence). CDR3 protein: CASSSSLQGTGELFF. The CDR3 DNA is TGTGCCAGCAGCTCATCACTACAGGGGACCGGGGAGCTGTTTTTT.

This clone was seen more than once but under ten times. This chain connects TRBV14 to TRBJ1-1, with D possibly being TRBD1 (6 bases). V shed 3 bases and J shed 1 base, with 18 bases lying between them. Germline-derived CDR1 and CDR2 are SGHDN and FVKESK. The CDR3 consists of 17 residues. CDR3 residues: CASSQRGSGSGNTEAFF. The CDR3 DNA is TGTGCCAGCAGCCAGAGGGGGAGCGGGTCAGGGAACACTGAAGCTTTCTTT.